The rows below give T cell receptor beta chains drawn from one sample of a study of OX40 agonist ivuxolimab in advanced cancers. Sequencing was performed with immunoSEQ multiplex PCR; in TCRdb, only in-frame clones are kept and a portion is missing. The sample lists around 13,000 clones, roughly 82% seen once, with roughly 39% in the top ten. The material sequenced was CD4+ or CD8+ T cells sorted from blood, taken in a trial of the OX40 agonist ivuxolimab. The receptors come from an adult with an advanced solid tumor such as melanoma, head and neck, liver or kidney cancer. Both conserved end residues are part of each CDR3. The order of the fields is J gene, clone size, V gene, D gene, CDR3 protein, CDR3 DNA. D genes are given only for firm matches. Not all rows give a size; the values are once, few, many and, for expanded clones, a class.

j_call: TRBJ1-1
clone_size: -
v_call: TRBV11-2
d_call: -
cdr3_aa: CASGWFEAFF
cdr3_nt: TGTGCCAGTGGTTGGTTTGAAGCTTTCTTT

j_call: TRBJ2-2
clone_size: -
v_call: TRBV19
d_call: TRBD2
cdr3_aa: CAARLAGGNTGELFF
cdr3_nt: TGTGCCGCCAGACTAGCGGGAGGGAACACCGGGGAGCTGTTTTTT

j_call: TRBJ2-6
clone_size: -
v_call: TRBV6-5
d_call: -
cdr3_aa: CASSLVPGANVLTF
cdr3_nt: TGTGCCAGCAGTTTAGTTCCTGGGGCCAACGTCCTGACTTTC

j_call: TRBJ2-4
clone_size: -
v_call: TRBV27
d_call: -
cdr3_aa: CASSLSQGMDIQYF
cdr3_nt: TGTGCCAGCAGTTTATCGCAGGGGATGGACATTCAGTACTTC

j_call: TRBJ2-2
clone_size: -
v_call: TRBV7-8
d_call: TRBD2
cdr3_aa: CASSLMVSGSYVRTDTGELFF
cdr3_nt: TGTGCCAGCAGCTTAATGGTCAGCGGGAGCTACGTTAGGACAGACACCGGGGAGCTGTTTTTT

j_call: TRBJ1-1
clone_size: -
v_call: TRBV5-6
d_call: -
cdr3_aa: CASSLARDREAFF
cdr3_nt: TGTGCCAGCAGCTTGGCCCGGGACCGCGAAGCTTTCTTT

j_call: TRBJ2-2
clone_size: -
v_call: TRBV11-3
d_call: -
cdr3_aa: CASSPSYANTGELFF
cdr3_nt: TGTGCCAGCAGCCCCTCATACGCGAACACCGGGGAGCTGTTTTTT

j_call: TRBJ1-2
clone_size: -
v_call: TRBV19
d_call: -
cdr3_aa: CASSMGPNYGYTF
cdr3_nt: TGTGCCAGTAGTATGGGCCCCAACTATGGCTACACCTTC

j_call: TRBJ1-5
clone_size: -
v_call: TRBV7-9
d_call: -
cdr3_aa: CASSAGEGGNQPQHF
cdr3_nt: TGTGCCAGCAGCGCGGGGGAAGGTGGCAATCAGCCCCAGCATTTT

j_call: TRBJ2-7
clone_size: -
v_call: TRBV7-3
d_call: -
cdr3_aa: CASSLYNGYEQYF
cdr3_nt: TGTGCCAGCAGCTTATACAACGGCTACGAGCAGTACTTC

j_call: TRBJ1-2
clone_size: -
v_call: TRBV6-5
d_call: -
cdr3_aa: CASSPPQGVEGYTF
cdr3_nt: TGTGCCAGCAGTCCCCCACAAGGGGTCGAGGGCTACACCTTC

j_call: TRBJ2-1
clone_size: -
v_call: TRBV4-1
d_call: TRBD2
cdr3_aa: CASSQSGLAKYNEQFF
cdr3_nt: TGCGCCAGCAGCCAATCGGGACTAGCGAAATACAATGAGCAGTTCTTC

j_call: TRBJ2-7
clone_size: -
v_call: TRBV4-1
d_call: -
cdr3_aa: CASSPKLRHAYEQYF
cdr3_nt: TGCGCCAGCAGCCCGAAACTGCGCCATGCCTACGAGCAGTACTTC

j_call: TRBJ2-1
clone_size: once
v_call: TRBV10-1
d_call: -
cdr3_aa: CASSESVDAGPYNEQFF
cdr3_nt: TGCGCCAGCAGTGAGTCCGTGGACGCTGGCCCCTACAATGAGCAGTTCTTC

j_call: TRBJ2-2
clone_size: -
v_call: TRBV4-1
d_call: -
cdr3_aa: CASSLYTIPGTGELFF
cdr3_nt: TGCGCCAGCAGCCTATACACCATCCCGGGCACCGGGGAGCTGTTTTTT

j_call: TRBJ1-1
clone_size: -
v_call: TRBV4-3
d_call: -
cdr3_aa: CASSQSEVAEAFF
cdr3_nt: TGCGCCAGCAGCCAAAGTGAGGTGGCTGAAGCTTTCTTT

j_call: TRBJ2-1
clone_size: -
v_call: TRBV9
d_call: -
cdr3_aa: CASSVEGDWDNEQFF
cdr3_nt: TGTGCCAGCAGCGTAGAGGGTGACTGGGACAATGAGCAGTTCTTC

j_call: TRBJ2-7
clone_size: -
v_call: TRBV5-6
d_call: TRBD1
cdr3_aa: CASSPWPPTGIGEQYF
cdr3_nt: TGTGCCAGCAGCCCATGGCCCCCGACAGGGATAGGGGAGCAGTACTTC

j_call: TRBJ2-1
clone_size: few
v_call: TRBV10-1
d_call: TRBD2
cdr3_aa: CASSPGLADSKSPYNEQFF
cdr3_nt: TGCGCCAGCAGCCCCGGACTAGCGGACTCAAAATCCCCCTACAATGAGCAGTTCTTC

j_call: TRBJ1-3
clone_size: -
v_call: TRBV14
d_call: -
cdr3_aa: CASSQDYRNTIYF
cdr3_nt: TGTGCCAGCAGCCAAGACTACAGAAACACCATATATTTT

j_call: TRBJ2-1
clone_size: once
v_call: TRBV11-2
d_call: -
cdr3_aa: CASRRVSSYNEQFF
cdr3_nt: TGTGCCAGCAGGCGGGTAAGCTCCTACAATGAGCAGTTCTTC

j_call: TRBJ2-1
clone_size: medium-sized
v_call: TRBV19
d_call: TRBD1
cdr3_aa: CASSKSNWDRVYNEQFF
cdr3_nt: TGTGCCAGTAGTAAGTCAAACTGGGACAGGGTCTACAATGAGCAGTTCTTC

j_call: TRBJ2-7
clone_size: -
v_call: TRBV27
d_call: -
cdr3_aa: CASSAGMGFYEQYF
cdr3_nt: TGTGCCAGCAGTGCAGGGATGGGCTTCTACGAGCAGTACTTC

j_call: TRBJ2-5
clone_size: -
v_call: TRBV5-1
d_call: -
cdr3_aa: CASGEVGETQYF
cdr3_nt: TGCGCCAGCGGAGAAGTCGGGGAGACCCAGTACTTC

j_call: TRBJ2-7
clone_size: -
v_call: TRBV7-9
d_call: -
cdr3_aa: CASSSDGSYEQYF
cdr3_nt: TGTGCCAGCAGCTCGGACGGATCCTACGAGCAGTACTTC

j_call: TRBJ1-2
clone_size: once
v_call: TRBV21-1
d_call: -
cdr3_aa: CASRSDRGNGYTF
cdr3_nt: TGTGCCAGCAGGTCGGACAGGGGGAACGGCTACACCTTC

j_call: TRBJ1-1
clone_size: -
v_call: TRBV7-3
d_call: -
cdr3_aa: CASRSGVNTEAFF
cdr3_nt: TGTGCCAGCAGGTCAGGGGTGAACACTGAAGCTTTCTTT

j_call: TRBJ1-5
clone_size: few
v_call: TRBV7-9
d_call: -
cdr3_aa: CATSEMGPNQPQHF
cdr3_nt: TGTGCCACCAGTGAAATGGGCCCTAATCAGCCCCAGCATTTT